Each of the 24 T cell receptor beta chains below was sequenced from the same sample in a study of OX40 agonist ivuxolimab in advanced cancers. TCRdb keeps only in-frame clones here, not all; method: immunoSEQ multiplex PCR. The sample includes about 55,000 clones, roughly 90% of them seen just once. Specimen: CD4+ or CD8+ T cells sorted from blood, collected in a trial of the OX40 agonist ivuxolimab. The receptor set was obtained from an adult with an advanced solid tumor such as melanoma, head and neck, liver or kidney cancer.

The chain couples TRBV5-1 to TRBJ2-5; 13 nucleotides line up with TRBD2. CDR1 and CDR2 (germline): SGHRS, YFSETQ. The CDR3 spans 16 residues. Trimming removed 3 bases from V and 3 bases from J; junction bases left unmatched: 5. The CDR3 DNA reads as TGCGCCAGCAGCTCCCGACTAGCGGGAGGAGAAGAGACCCAGTACTTC. Translation: CASSSRLAGGEETQYF.

The gene calls are TRBV5-1 and TRBJ1-3, with a weak D call TRBD1 (5 bases). CDR1 is SGHRS and CDR2 is YFSETQ in the germline V gene. This CDR3 comprises 14 residues. With 0 bases removed from V and 2 bases from J, the gap between germline ends came to 6 bases. The DNA for the CDR3 is TGCGCCAGCAGCTTGGCAGGGACTGGAAACACCATATATTTT. Its translation is CASSLAGTGNTIYF.

The chain has TRBV11-3 and TRBJ2-3; 7 nucleotides match TRBD1. The V gene end was trimmed by 4 bases and the J gene end by 1 base; junction bases not matched to a gene: 2. This CDR3 is built from 14 residues. Per the germline V gene, CDR1 is SGHNT and CDR2 is YENEEA. The CDR3 reads CASSWDSRTDTQYF. The CDR3 DNA is TGTGCCAGCAGCTGGGACAGCCGCACAGATACGCAGTATTTT.

The V call is TRBV2, the J call TRBJ2-1; 9 bases fit TRBD2. The CDR3 contains 16 residues. Trimming took 7 bases from V and 4 from J; bases not matched to a gene: 11. Germline CDR1 SNHLY, CDR2 FYNNEI. This CDR3 reads CASMGTKSGGYNEQFF. DNA for the CDR3: TGTGCCAGCATGGGGACTAAGAGCGGGGGGTACAATGAGCAGTTCTTC.

CDR3 protein: CSARIRYGYTF. CDR3 in DNA: TGCAGTGCTAGAATCCGCTATGGCTACACCTTC. V gene TRBV20-1 combines with J gene TRBJ1-2; D ambiguous. This CDR3 has 11 residues. Between the trimmed V and J ends, which lost 2 bases and 4 bases, there was a span of 5 bases. From germline, CDR1 is DFQATT and CDR2 SNEGSKA (reference sequence).

V is TRBV7-8 and J is TRBJ2-3; TRBD2 aligns across 7 bases. Germline-derived CDR1 and CDR2 are SGHVS and FQNEAQ. This CDR3 has 13 amino acids. V trimming: 1 base; J trimming: 6 bases; junction bases outside the gene matches: 1. The chain's CDR3 is CASSLGREDTQYF. In DNA form, the CDR3 reads TGTGCCAGCAGCTTAGGGCGGGAGGATACGCAGTATTTT.

This clone showed up just a few times. CDR3 sequence reads: CSAMGDTEAFF. CDR3 DNA: TGCAGTGCTATGGGTGACACTGAAGCTTTCTTT. This sequence joins TRBV20-1 and TRBJ1-1; D call uncertain. The V end lost 4 bases, the J end lost 3 bases, and 6 bases lay between the germline ends. The CDR3 has 11 residues. The germline V gene has CDR1 DFQATT and CDR2 SNEGSKA (reference sequence).

This chain's CDR3 is CASSLGQQETQYF. For the CDR3, the DNA is TGTGCCAGCAGCTTAGGGCAACAAGAGACCCAGTACTTC. The rearrangement links TRBV11-2 to TRBJ2-5; D uncertain. This CDR3 comprises 13 residues. Germline V gives CDR1 SGHAT, CDR2 FQNNGV. Trimming stripped 1 base from V and 2 bases from J, with 5 bases between.

V and J are TRBV2 and TRBJ1-5; possible D gene TRBD1, 5 bases. V lost 0 bases and J 6 bases, leaving 15 bases between the germline ends. The CDR3 loop spans 16 amino acids. Germline CDR1 reads SNHLY; CDR2 reads FYNNEI. CDR3 sequence reads: CASSEALGGSGQPQHF. The CDR3 DNA reads as TGTGCCAGCAGTGAAGCGCTTGGGGGAAGCGGTCAGCCCCAGCATTTT.

The V gene is TRBV7-9, the J gene TRBJ1-1, with 8 bases matching TRBD1. J was trimmed by 1 base and V by 10 bases; bases with no gene match: 11. CDR1 is SEHNR, CDR2 FQNEAQ, per germline (reference sequence). This CDR3 has 15 amino acids. Here the CDR3 DNA reads TGTGCCACCGAGCAGGGGACAGGCGCGAACACTGAAGCTTTCTTT. It translates to CATEQGTGANTEAFF. The full variable domain, with the rest looked up from reference TRBV7-9 and TRBJ1-1, is DTGVSQNPRHKITKRGQNVTFRCDPISEHNRLYWYRQTLGQGPEFLTYFQNEAQLEKSRLLSDRFSAERPKGSFSTLEIQRTEQGDSAMYLCATEQGTGANTEAFFGQGTRLTVV.

The genes are TRBV2 and TRBJ2-2, with D perhaps matching TRBD2 (5 bases). Germline CDR1 and CDR2: SNHLY and FYNNEI. Trimming shortened V by 7 bases and J by 1 base, and 10 bases separated the two germline ends. This CDR3 is built from 14 residues. CDR3 bases: TGTGCCAGCACTCGTGGGAGGAACACCGGGGAGCTGTTTTTT. Protein: CASTRGRNTGELFF.

Comments on this clone: The junction departs from the called germline gene at one end, perhaps through a read error. The rearrangement links TRBV6-5 to TRBJ2-7; D perhaps matches TRBD2 (5 bases). CDR1 is MNHEY, CDR2 SVGAGI, per germline. The CDR3 sequence is 12 residues long. CDR3 protein: CAISESGNEQYF. CDR3 DNA: TGTGCCATCAGTGAGTCCGGGAACGAGCAGTACTTC.

CDR3 sequence: CASCRAVQETQYF. CDR3 DNA: TGTGCCAGCTGTCGAGCGGTACAAGAGACCCAGTACTTC. This chain links TRBV6-1 with TRBJ2-5; D possibly corresponds to TRBD2 (5 bases). V lost 8 bases and J lost 2, with 12 bases in between. Looked up from germline, CDR1 is MNHNS and CDR2 is SASEGT. This CDR3 region has 13 residues.

The chain recombines TRBV15 with TRBJ1-2; D uncertain. Per germline, CDR1 LNHNV and CDR2 YYDKDF (reference sequence). The CDR3 spans 16 residues. With 0 bases removed from V and 4 bases from J, the gap between germline ends came to 15 bases. Here the CDR3 reads CATSRDPTRGGYGYTF. The CDR3 DNA is TGTGCCACCAGCAGAGATCCCACCCGTGGCGGCTATGGCTACACCTTC. The full variable domain, its missing parts supplied by reference TRBV15 and TRBJ1-2, is DAMVIQNPRYQVTQFGKPVTLSCSQTLNHNVMYWYQQKSSQAPKLLFHYYDKDFNNEADTPDNFQSRRPNTSFCFLDIRSPGLGDTAMYLCATSRDPTRGGYGYTFGSGTRLTVV.

This chain connects TRBV19 to TRBJ2-7; no definite D call. With 0 bases removed from V and 6 bases from J, the gap between germline ends came to 9 bases. Germline CDR1 reads LNHDA; CDR2 reads SQIVND (reference sequence). This CDR3 region has 13 residues. CDR3 sequence: CASSIDSPSEQYF. The CDR3 region has the DNA TGTGCCAGTAGTATAGACAGTCCCTCCGAGCAGTACTTC.

The V and J genes are TRBV5-6 and TRBJ2-7; D gene ambiguous. This CDR3 is built from 11 residues. Germline V gene sequence: CDR1 SGHDT, CDR2 YYEEEE. V lost 4 bases and J lost 7, with 9 bases in between. The CDR3 region has the DNA TGTGCCAGCAGCAAAGGACCTGAGCAGTACTTC. It codes for CASSKGPEQYF.

This clone was recorded only once. V and J are TRBV4-1 and TRBJ1-2; the D gene is possibly TRBD1 (6 bases). CDR1 is MGHRA, CDR2 YSYEKL, per germline. CDR3 length: 16 residues. The ends were cut back, 5 bases at V and 8 bases at J, with 24 bases in the middle. The CDR3: CASSDTPLQGFRGYTF. The CDR3 DNA reads TGCGCCAGCAGCGACACTCCCCTACAGGGTTTTCGGGGCTACACCTTC.

The chain joins TRBV10-3 to TRBJ2-7; 9 bases are a match to TRBD1. CDR3 length equals 13 residues. V gave up 6 bases and J gave up 2 bases; unmatched junction bases: 2. Germline-derived CDR1 and CDR2 are ENHRY and SYGVKD. CDR3 DNA sequence: TGTGCCATCAGGGACAGGGGAACCTACGAGCAGTACTTC. Its translation is CAIRDRGTYEQYF.

This clone has just one count. V usage is TRBV2 and J usage is TRBJ2-7, with TRBD1 matching over 7 bases. This CDR3 region has 15 residues. Germline CDR1 reads SNHLY; CDR2 reads FYNNEI. The ends lost 1 base at V and 2 bases at J; junction bases unmatched: 5. The CDR3 DNA reads TGTGCCAGCAGTGAAGGAGCAGGGGGACCCTACGAGCAGTACTTC. Amino acid sequence: CASSEGAGGPYEQYF. The complete variable domain, with remaining parts taken from reference TRBV2 and TRBJ2-7, reads EPEVTQTPSHQVTQMGQEVILRCVPISNHLYFYWYRQILGQKVEFLVSFYNNEISEKSEIFDDQFSVERPDGSNFTLKIRSTKLEDSAMYFCASSEGAGGPYEQYFGPGTRLTVT.

This chain joins TRBV27 and TRBJ2-1; D is ambiguous. Between the trimmed V and J ends, which lost 2 bases and 5 bases, there was a span of 16 bases. Germline-derived CDR1 and CDR2 are MNHEY and SMNVEV (reference sequence). CDR3 length: 16 amino acids. CDR3 region: CASSLRWTGTDNEQFF. In nucleotides, the CDR3 is TGTGCCAGCAGTTTACGTTGGACGGGCACCGACAATGAGCAGTTCTTC.

This sequence joins TRBV2 and TRBJ1-3; no firm D call. Germline V gene sequence: CDR1 SNHLY, CDR2 FYNNEI. The CDR3 covers 15 residues. V lost 1 base, J lost 0 bases, and 7 bases lay in between. CDR3 sequence (DNA): TGTGCCAGCAGTGAAGAGGTCAGCTCTGGAAACACCATATATTTT. This codes for CASSEEVSSGNTIYF. Variable domain in full (rest from reference TRBV2 and TRBJ1-3): EPEVTQTPSHQVTQMGQEVILRCVPISNHLYFYWYRQILGQKVEFLVSFYNNEISEKSEIFDDQFSVERPDGSNFTLKIRSTKLEDSAMYFCASSEEVSSGNTIYFGEGSWLTVV.

The chain carries TRBV6-1 and TRBJ2-1; 7 bases fit TRBD2. CDR1 is MNHNS, CDR2 SASEGT, per germline. V shed 8 bases and J 0 bases; nucleotides not matched to a gene: 1. CDR3 length: 13 amino acids. CDR3 in amino acids: CASASGSYNEQFF. CDR3 nucleotides: TGTGCCAGCGCTAGCGGCTCCTACAATGAGCAGTTCTTC.

V gene TRBV4-2 combines with J gene TRBJ2-1, with 13 bases identical to TRBD2. In germline, CDR1 is LGHNA, CDR2 YNFKEQ. CDR3 size: 21 residues. The V gene end was trimmed by 1 base and the J gene end by 5 bases; junction bases not matched to a gene: 17. The CDR3, as DNA: TGTGCCAGCAGCCAAGCAGGGCGGACTAGCGGGAGAGGGGGGGGGAACAATGAGCAGTTCTTC. Translation: CASSQAGRTSGRGGGNNEQFF.

J is TRBJ2-7 and V is TRBV11-2; 11 bases line up with TRBD2. CDR1 and CDR2 from the germline V gene are SGHAT and FQNNGV. V shed 5 bases, J shed 2 bases, and the junction held 5 bases outside the gene matches. The CDR3 spans 15 residues. CDR3 sequence reads: CASSSSGGGPYEQYF. Written as DNA, the CDR3 is TGTGCCAGCAGCAGTAGCGGGGGGGGGCCCTACGAGCAGTACTTC.